Listed below are T cell receptor beta chains from one sample, sequenced in a study of response to subunit inactivated influenza vaccine. One entry per CDR3 protein results from TCRdb running MiXCR on the RT-PCR reads. The sample has fewer than 750,000 distinct CDR3 sequences; 14% are singletons. Sequencing used PBMCs from blood, obtained roughly 13 days after vaccination. These receptors all come from a man aged 50-60 years who received an inactivated influenza vaccine. Both conserved end residues are part of each CDR3. D genes are given only for firm matches. The listing skips clone size in some rows; elsewhere it reads once, few, many or a size class.

J gene: TRBJ1-2; D gene: TRBD1; V gene: TRBV9; clone size: .; CDR3 DNA: TGTGCCAGCAGCGTAGAATTCACAGGGGTCCACTATGGCTACACCTTC; CDR3 protein: CASSVEFTGVHYGYTF
J gene: TRBJ2-7; D gene: .; V gene: TRBV12-3/TRBV12-4; clone size: many; CDR3 DNA: TGTGCCAGCAGCCTCGGACGGGCAAGGTACGAGCAGTACTTC; CDR3 protein: CASSLGRARYEQYF
J gene: TRBJ2-1; D gene: TRBD2; V gene: TRBV2; clone size: few; CDR3 DNA: TGTGCCAGCAGAAAGGGGACTAGCGGGGGGGCCACTGAGCAGTTCTTC; CDR3 protein: CASRKGTSGGATEQFF
J gene: TRBJ2-6; D gene: .; V gene: TRBV10-3; clone size: .; CDR3 DNA: TGTGCCATCAGGGTGGGTGCTGGGGCCAACGTCCTGACTTTC; CDR3 protein: CAIRVGAGANVLTF
J gene: TRBJ2-7; D gene: .; V gene: TRBV19; clone size: .; CDR3 DNA: TGTGCCAGTAGTATCCGGGACACTAGCTCCTACGAGCAGTACTTC; CDR3 protein: CASSIRDTSSYEQYF
J gene: TRBJ1-1; D gene: .; V gene: TRBV6-2/TRBV6-3; clone size: .; CDR3 DNA: TGTGCCAGCAGAGGGGGAGGGGCGTCCTCTGAAGCTTTCTTT; CDR3 protein: CASRGGGASSEAFF
J gene: TRBJ1-6; D gene: .; V gene: TRBV4-2; clone size: .; CDR3 DNA: TGTGCCAGCAGCCAAGATTTAATTAATTCACCCCTCCACTTT; CDR3 protein: CASSQDLINSPLHF
J gene: TRBJ2-2; D gene: TRBD2; V gene: TRBV20-1; clone size: many; CDR3 DNA: TGCAGTGCTAGAGATTTCCTAGCGGATACCGGGGAGCTGTTTTTT; CDR3 protein: CSARDFLADTGELFF
J gene: TRBJ2-1; D gene: .; V gene: TRBV29-1; clone size: .; CDR3 DNA: TGCAGCGCGTCCGGGGTCAATGAGCAGTTCTTC; CDR3 protein: CSASGVNEQFF
J gene: TRBJ1-6; D gene: .; V gene: TRBV12-3/TRBV12-4; clone size: many; CDR3 DNA: TGTGCCAGCAGTTTATGGGCGGGGGAAGGCGTTAATTCACCCCTCCACTTT; CDR3 protein: CASSLWAGEGVNSPLHF
J gene: TRBJ2-3; D gene: .; V gene: TRBV28; clone size: .; CDR3 DNA: TGTGCCAGCAGGGCAGGGGATACTCTTACAGATACGCAGTATTTT; CDR3 protein: CASRAGDTLTDTQYF
J gene: TRBJ2-7; D gene: TRBD1; V gene: TRBV4-3; clone size: .; CDR3 DNA: TGCGCCAGCAGCCAAGTTTTTCGGGACAGGGGGCTTCGCGAGCAGTACTTC; CDR3 protein: CASSQVFRDRGLREQYF
J gene: TRBJ1-5; D gene: .; V gene: TRBV28; clone size: .; CDR3 DNA: TGTGCCAGCAGGAAACAGGGCAATCAGCCCCAGCATTTT; CDR3 protein: CASRKQGNQPQHF
J gene: TRBJ1-1; D gene: .; V gene: TRBV20-1; clone size: few; CDR3 DNA: TGCAGTGCTAGAACCGGGGGAGGCACTGAAGCTTTCTTT; CDR3 protein: CSARTGGGTEAFF
J gene: TRBJ2-1; D gene: TRBD1; V gene: TRBV24-1; clone size: .; CDR3 DNA: TGTGCCACCAGTGACCCAGGGACAGGGGGAGGCAATGAGCAGTTCTTC; CDR3 protein: CATSDPGTGGGNEQFF
J gene: TRBJ2-5; D gene: TRBD2; V gene: TRBV12-3/TRBV12-4; clone size: few; CDR3 DNA: TGTGCCAGCAGTGCCCCTCGCCGACTAGCGGGGGCGAGGGAGACCCAGTACTTC; CDR3 protein: CASSAPRRLAGARETQYF
J gene: TRBJ1-2; D gene: TRBD1; V gene: TRBV6-5; clone size: few; CDR3 DNA: TGTGCCAGCAGTTACGGGACAGCCAACTATGGCTACACCTTC; CDR3 protein: CASSYGTANYGYTF
J gene: TRBJ2-3; D gene: .; V gene: TRBV7-2; clone size: many; CDR3 DNA: TGTGCCAGCAGGGAGACAGATACGCAGTATTTT; CDR3 protein: CASRETDTQYF
J gene: TRBJ2-1; D gene: .; V gene: TRBV12-3/TRBV12-4; clone size: few; CDR3 DNA: TGTGCCAGCAGCAAAGACAGCTACAATGAGCAGTTCTTC; CDR3 protein: CASSKDSYNEQFF
J gene: TRBJ2-1; D gene: TRBD2; V gene: TRBV5-5; clone size: .; CDR3 DNA: TGTGCCAGCAGCCCCAGAGCGGGGGACTCCTACAATGAGCAGTTCTTC; CDR3 protein: CASSPRAGDSYNEQFF
J gene: TRBJ1-4; D gene: .; V gene: TRBV18; clone size: .; CDR3 DNA: TGTGCCAGCTCGGGCGCCCGTAATGAAAAACTGTTTTTT; CDR3 protein: CASSGARNEKLFF
J gene: TRBJ2-5; D gene: TRBD2; V gene: TRBV2; clone size: .; CDR3 DNA: TGTGCCAGCAGTCGACTAGCAGGGGAGACCCAGTACTTC; CDR3 protein: CASSRLAGETQYF
J gene: TRBJ1-2; D gene: .; V gene: TRBV28; clone size: .; CDR3 DNA: TGTGCCAGCTATTCCGCAGGGACCTATGGCTACACCTTC; CDR3 protein: CASYSAGTYGYTF
J gene: TRBJ1-1; D gene: .; V gene: TRBV20-1; clone size: .; CDR3 DNA: TGCAGTGCTAGAGCCCCCACCAGGGGATCCACTGAAGCTTTCTTT; CDR3 protein: CSARAPTRGSTEAFF
J gene: TRBJ2-1; D gene: TRBD2; V gene: TRBV3-1; clone size: many; CDR3 DNA: TGTGCCAGCAGCCAAGGGGGCCTCGGGACTAGCGGGAGTGATGAGCAGTTCTTC; CDR3 protein: CASSQGGLGTSGSDEQFF
J gene: TRBJ2-1; D gene: TRBD2; V gene: TRBV6-1; clone size: few; CDR3 DNA: TGTGCCAGCAGTCCAGGACTAGAGGGCCTTAATGAGCAGTTCTTC; CDR3 protein: CASSPGLEGLNEQFF
J gene: TRBJ1-3; D gene: .; V gene: TRBV5-1; clone size: few; CDR3 DNA: TGCGCCAGCAGCTATGGACAGGGAAACACCATATATTTT; CDR3 protein: CASSYGQGNTIYF
J gene: TRBJ1-6; D gene: .; V gene: TRBV20-1; clone size: few; CDR3 DNA: TGCAGTGCTAGAAACGGAATCTCCTATAATTCACCCCTCCACTTT; CDR3 protein: CSARNGISYNSPLHF
J gene: TRBJ2-3; D gene: .; V gene: TRBV20-1; clone size: .; CDR3 DNA: TGCAGTGCCTGGGGGAGAGCAGATACGCAGTATTTT; CDR3 protein: CSAWGRADTQYF
J gene: TRBJ2-5; D gene: TRBD1; V gene: TRBV5-5; clone size: .; CDR3 DNA: TGTGCCAGCAGCGGGCAGGGGGCGCTAATTACCCAGTACTTC; CDR3 protein: CASSGQGALITQYF
J gene: TRBJ2-4; D gene: .; V gene: TRBV10-3; clone size: .; CDR3 DNA: TGTGCCATCAGTGAGTCCCCTTACGCCAAAAACATTCAGTACTTC; CDR3 protein: CAISESPYAKNIQYF
J gene: TRBJ2-3; D gene: TRBD2; V gene: TRBV4-2; clone size: once; CDR3 DNA: TGTGCCAGCAGCCAATTTGCGGGAGGGATCACAGATACGCAGTATTTT; CDR3 protein: CASSQFAGGITDTQYF
J gene: TRBJ2-7; D gene: TRBD2; V gene: TRBV4-3; clone size: .; CDR3 DNA: TGCGCCAGCAGCCAAGATCTTTTCTGGGAGCGGGAATCCTACGAGCAGTACTTC; CDR3 protein: CASSQDLFWERESYEQYF
J gene: TRBJ1-6; D gene: TRBD1; V gene: TRBV4-3; clone size: few; CDR3 DNA: TGCGCCAGCAGCCAAGGGTTCCCCGGACAGGGTGGCTCACCCCTCCACTTT; CDR3 protein: CASSQGFPGQGGSPLHF
J gene: TRBJ1-1; D gene: .; V gene: TRBV10-3; clone size: few; CDR3 DNA: TGTGCCATCAGTGACTACCGGGGCACTGAAGCTTTCTTT; CDR3 protein: CAISDYRGTEAFF
J gene: TRBJ1-3; D gene: .; V gene: TRBV9; clone size: .; CDR3 DNA: TGTGCCAGCAGCCCCCGGACAGTCCTTGGAAACACCATATATTTT; CDR3 protein: CASSPRTVLGNTIYF
J gene: TRBJ2-1; D gene: TRBD1; V gene: TRBV9; clone size: few; CDR3 DNA: TGTGCCAGCAGCGACCGGGACAGGACCTACAATGAGCAGTTCTTC; CDR3 protein: CASSDRDRTYNEQFF
J gene: TRBJ1-3; D gene: .; V gene: TRBV11-2; clone size: few; CDR3 DNA: TGTGCCAGCAGCTTAATAGGCAGTTTAGGACCTCGGACCGGAGGAAACACCATATATTTT; CDR3 protein: CASSLIGSLGPRTGGNTIYF
J gene: TRBJ2-5; D gene: .; V gene: TRBV7-2; clone size: .; CDR3 DNA: TGTGCCAGCTGCCCCTCGGGAGGGACAGGGAAGACCCAGTACTTC; CDR3 protein: CASCPSGGTGKTQYF
J gene: TRBJ1-1; D gene: .; V gene: TRBV5-5; clone size: .; CDR3 DNA: TGTGCCAGCAGCTTCTCGAAAGGGGTTGGCACTGAAGCTTTCTTT; CDR3 protein: CASSFSKGVGTEAFF
J gene: TRBJ2-2; D gene: TRBD1; V gene: TRBV7-2; clone size: .; CDR3 DNA: TGTGCCAGCACCAAAAGACAGGGTGTGAGCACCGGGGAGCTGTTTTTT; CDR3 protein: CASTKRQGVSTGELFF
J gene: TRBJ2-3; D gene: .; V gene: TRBV20-1; clone size: few; CDR3 DNA: TGCAGTGCAGACACAGGGCGCACAGATACGCAGTATTTT; CDR3 protein: CSADTGRTDTQYF
J gene: TRBJ2-1; D gene: TRBD2; V gene: TRBV20-1; clone size: .; CDR3 DNA: TGCAGTGCTAGAAGCGGGAGGGCCGAAAGGGAGTTCTTC; CDR3 protein: CSARSGRAEREFF
J gene: TRBJ2-3; D gene: .; V gene: TRBV4-3; clone size: many; CDR3 DNA: TGCGCCAGCAGCCTAAGTCCCACATCGAGCACAGATACGCAGTATTTT; CDR3 protein: CASSLSPTSSTDTQYF
J gene: TRBJ2-7; D gene: .; V gene: TRBV9; clone size: .; CDR3 DNA: TGTGCCAGCAGCCCGGGACAAGAGCAGTACTTC; CDR3 protein: CASSPGQEQYF
J gene: TRBJ2-4; D gene: .; V gene: TRBV28; clone size: .; CDR3 DNA: TGTGCCAGCAGTCAGACCTCCAGAGGAGCCAAAAACATTCAGTACTTC; CDR3 protein: CASSQTSRGAKNIQYF
J gene: TRBJ2-3; D gene: .; V gene: TRBV24-1; clone size: .; CDR3 DNA: TGTGCCACCAGTGATGGGGCAGGCCTCACAGATACGCAGTATTTT; CDR3 protein: CATSDGAGLTDTQYF
J gene: TRBJ2-7; D gene: TRBD1; V gene: TRBV7-2; clone size: few; CDR3 DNA: TGTGCCAGCAGCTCTTACTCTTACCGGGACAGGGACGAGCAGTACTTC; CDR3 protein: CASSSYSYRDRDEQYF
J gene: TRBJ1-1; D gene: .; V gene: TRBV27; clone size: .; CDR3 DNA: TGTGCCAGCAGTTGGAGGGGTAACACTGAAGCTTTCTTT; CDR3 protein: CASSWRGNTEAFF
J gene: TRBJ2-2; D gene: .; V gene: TRBV6-2/TRBV6-3; clone size: .; CDR3 DNA: TGTGCCAGCAGTTACCTGGGCGGGGAGCTGTTTTTT; CDR3 protein: CASSYLGGELFF
J gene: TRBJ1-2; D gene: .; V gene: TRBV6-1; clone size: many; CDR3 DNA: TGTGCCAGCAGCCCGGGACGGAACTATGGCTACACCTTC; CDR3 protein: CASSPGRNYGYTF
J gene: TRBJ2-7; D gene: .; V gene: TRBV6-1; clone size: .; CDR3 DNA: TGTGCCAGCAGTCCGGGACACCCCTACGAGCAGTACTTC; CDR3 protein: CASSPGHPYEQYF
J gene: TRBJ2-6; D gene: TRBD1; V gene: TRBV15; clone size: few; CDR3 DNA: TGTGCCACCAGCGGAAGGGGGCCTGGGGCCAACGTCCTGACTTTC; CDR3 protein: CATSGRGPGANVLTF